The sequence of this TCR beta chain was determined in a study of identical twins. Study-wide points: It was cross-sectional statistical analysis, not following the same donors, that the conclusions relied on. Insertion counts were lower in abundant cord blood beta clonotypes, a trend that memory repertoires did not show. Weaker excess sharing between twins was seen in beta out-of-frame sequences.

Unique molecular identifiers were present on cDNA, and template switching added a universal primer site. TCRdb processed the 5' RACE reads anew with MiXCR; each CDR3 protein has one entry. This table has around 500,000 distinct CDR3 sequences, 14% appearing once. Germline lookup yields CDR1 SGHRS and CDR2 YFSETQ. The V gene end was trimmed by 1 base and the J gene end by 3 bases; junction bases not matched to a gene: 13. The CDR3 covers 18 residues. This clonotype showed up just a few times. The antigen is not known. This sample also appeared in a second study, on yellow fever vaccine responses in identical twins.

The sequence was collected from a woman aged 18-29 years in good health. Specimen: CD4+ T cells sorted from blood. This chain joins TRBV5-1 and TRBJ2-3, with 8 nucleotides matching TRBD2. Here the CDR3 reads CASSLPLAGGGRTDTQYF. DNA of the CDR3: TGCGCCAGCAGCTTGCCCCTCGCGGGAGGAGGTAGAACAGATACGCAGTATTTT.